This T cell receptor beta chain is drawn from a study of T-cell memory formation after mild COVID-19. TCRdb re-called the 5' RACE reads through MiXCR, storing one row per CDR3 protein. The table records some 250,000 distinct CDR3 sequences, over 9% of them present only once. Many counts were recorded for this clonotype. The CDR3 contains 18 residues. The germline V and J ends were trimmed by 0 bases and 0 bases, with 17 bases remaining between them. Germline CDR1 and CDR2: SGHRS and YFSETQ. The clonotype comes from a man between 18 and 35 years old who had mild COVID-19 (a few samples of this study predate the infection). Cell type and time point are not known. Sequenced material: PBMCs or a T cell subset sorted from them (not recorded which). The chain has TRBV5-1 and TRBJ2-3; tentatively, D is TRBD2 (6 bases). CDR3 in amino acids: CASSLGRERGASTDTQYF. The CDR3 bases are TGCGCCAGCAGCTTGGGCCGGGAGCGCGGCGCGAGCACAGATACGCAGTATTTT.